These 16 T cell receptor beta chains originate from one sample sequenced in a study of blood T cell repertoires in COVID-19. Here immunoSEQ multiplex PCR was the method, and the copy in TCRdb shows in-frame clones only, minus some. The data contain over 150,000 clones, approximately 91% of them singletons. The sequenced sample consisted of peripheral blood. These receptors were taken from a man younger than 35 with acute or convalescent COVID-19.

In the case of this clone: The same CDR3 is also encoded by other DNA sequences in this sample. The CDR3 sequence is CATSDPGTDTQYF. CDR3 DNA sequence: TGTGCCACCAGTGACCCGGGCACAGATACGCAGTATTTT. The rearrangement uses TRBV24-1 and TRBJ2-3, with unresolved D. CDR1 and CDR2 from the germline V gene are KGHDR and SFDVKD. The CDR3 totals 13 residues. V was cut by 4 bases and J by 1 base, with 5 bases left in between.

This clone has just a few counts. This chain joins TRBV18 and TRBJ1-3; a weak D match, TRBD1 (6 bases). V lost 1 base to trimming and J lost 7 bases, with 20 bases between them. The CDR3 loop spans 17 amino acids. Germline CDR1 and CDR2: KGHSH and LQKENI. In DNA, the CDR3 is TGTGCCAGCTCACCACTTTCACTTCAGGGGAGTTTCAACACCATATATTTT. Translating it yields CASSPLSLQGSFNTIYF.

The V gene is TRBV24-1, the J gene TRBJ2-2; unclear D gene. The CDR3 totals 14 residues. Germline lookup yields CDR1 KGHDR and CDR2 SFDVKD. V was trimmed by 9 bases and J by 4 bases, leaving 14 bases between them. The CDR3 protein is CATGDDFPTGELFF. The CDR3 nucleotides are TGTGCCACCGGCGACGACTTTCCCACCGGGGAGCTGTTTTTT.

DNA for the CDR3: TGTGCCAGCAGTGGGCAGGGCTGGCAGAACATTCAGTACTTC. Translation: CASSGQGWQNIQYF. This rearrangement joins TRBV2 to TRBJ2-4; tentative D call: TRBD1 (5 bases). The CDR3 contains 14 residues. The V gene lost 4 bases and the J gene lost 7 bases, with 14 bases spanning the gap. The germline CDR1 and CDR2 sequences are SNHLY and FYNNEI.

The J gene is TRBJ2-2, the V gene TRBV29-1, with D maybe TRBD1 (6 bases). V was clipped by 5 bases and J by 5 bases, with 12 bases between them. CDR1 SQVTM and CDR2 ANQGSEA come from the germline V gene. The CDR3 runs 13 residues. CDR3 sequence: CSVCRGGTGELFF. The CDR3 region has the DNA TGCAGCGTTTGCAGGGGCGGAACCGGGGAGCTGTTTTTT.

The gene calls are TRBV3-1 (or the pseudogene TRBV3-2) and TRBJ2-7, with 11 nucleotides matching TRBD1. CDR3 length: 13 residues. The germline CDR1 and CDR2 sequences are LGHDT and YNNKEL (reference sequence). The V gene end was trimmed by 10 bases and the J gene end by 5 bases; junction bases not matched to a gene: 7. The CDR3 region is CATGQGGYHEQYF. The CDR3 DNA reads TGTGCCACGGGACAGGGGGGGTACCACGAGCAGTACTTC.

This clone was counted a single time. This rearrangement joins TRBV15 to TRBJ1-2, with 8 bases that match TRBD1. Per the germline V gene, CDR1 is LNHNV and CDR2 is YYDKDF (reference sequence). This CDR3 contains 15 residues. J gave up 5 bases and V 0 bases, and 5 bases lay outside the gene matches. The CDR3 DNA is TGTGCCACCAGCAGAGACATACAGGGGGGATATGGCTACACCTTC. It yields the protein CATSRDIQGGYGYTF.

The chain carries TRBV9 and TRBJ1-2, with TRBD1 matching 10 bases. With 0 bases clipped from V and 7 bases from J, the junction kept 6 bases outside the gene matches. The CDR3 is 15 amino acids. Per the germline V gene, CDR1 is SGDLS and CDR2 is YYNGEE. The CDR3 spells CASSVDGTGAGGYTF. CDR3 nucleotide sequence: TGTGCCAGCAGCGTAGACGGGACAGGGGCGGGTGGCTACACCTTC.

This clone has only one observation. J is TRBJ2-7 and V is TRBV6-1; possibly TRBD2 for D (6 bases). Trimming removed 3 bases at V and 0 bases at J, with 12 bases between. This CDR3 is 15 amino acids long. Germline V CDR1 and CDR2: MNHNS, SASEGT. The CDR3 region has the DNA TGTGCCAGCAGTGAGGGACTTCTCAGCTCCTACGAGCAGTACTTC. Protein product: CASSEGLLSSYEQYF.

In its sample, this clone was seen once. The V gene is TRBV25-1, the J gene TRBJ2-7; D is possibly TRBD1 (7 bases). V was clipped by 6 bases and J by 4 bases, with 16 bases between them. Per germline, CDR1 MGHDK and CDR2 SYGVNS. The CDR3 has 14 residues. This chain's CDR3 is CASRPGGNFYEQYF. The CDR3 coding sequence is TGTGCCAGCAGACCAGGGGGGAATTTTTACGAGCAGTACTTC.

The V gene is TRBV29-1, the J gene TRBJ1-1, with unresolved D. This CDR3 is 11 amino acids long. V lost 5 bases to trimming and J lost 7 bases, with 11 bases between them. CDR1 is SQVTM and CDR2 is ANQGSEA in the germline V gene. The DNA for the CDR3 is TGCAGCGTTCATTCCGGGATTGAAGCTTTCTTT. This gives the protein CSVHSGIEAFF. Filled out from reference TRBV29-1 and TRBJ1-1, the complete variable domain reads SAVISQKPSRDICQRGTSLTIQCQVDSQVTMMFWYRQQPGQSLTLIATANQGSEATYESGFVIDKFPISRPNLTFSTLTVSNMSPEDSSIYLCSVHSGIEAFFGQGTRLTVV.

The CDR3: CAISEMGQDANYGYTF. The CDR3 bases are TGTGCCATCAGTGAGATGGGACAGGACGCTAACTATGGCTACACCTTC. V is TRBV10-3 and J is TRBJ1-2; 8 bases are shared with TRBD1. The V and J ends lost 2 bases and 0 bases, in that order; junction bases with no gene match: 5. The CDR3 has 16 amino acids. Looked up from germline, CDR1 is ENHRY and CDR2 is SYGVKD.

V is TRBV7-2 and J is TRBJ1-6; 7 bases agree with TRBD1. V lost 5 bases, J lost 6 bases, and 1 base stayed unmatched. From germline, CDR1 is SGHTA and CDR2 FQGNSA. The CDR3 is 13 residues long. In DNA, the CDR3 is TGTGCCAGCAGCGACAGGGTTAATTCACCCCTCCACTTT. Protein sequence: CASSDRVNSPLHF.

This chain uses TRBV5-1 with TRBJ1-6, with 7 bases identical to TRBD1. The CDR3 is 15 residues long. Trimming cost V 2 bases and J 8 bases; bases outside gene matches: 7. Germline V lookup: CDR1 SGHRS, CDR2 YFSETQ. CDR3: CASSLQQGMDSPLHF. CDR3 DNA: TGCGCCAGCAGCTTACAACAGGGGATGGATTCACCCCTCCACTTT.

This chain joins TRBV5-1 and TRBJ1-1; TRBD1 agrees at 8 bases. CDR1 and CDR2 (germline): SGHRS, YFSETQ. The CDR3 is 13 residues long. V was clipped by 4 bases and J by 7 bases; unmatched bases: 6. CDR3 sequence (DNA): TGCGCCAGCAGCACCCCGACAGGGGATGAAGCTTTCTTT. The encoded protein is CASSTPTGDEAFF.

The rearrangement joins TRBV3-1 (or the pseudogene TRBV3-2) to TRBJ2-1, with D unclear. V dropped 0 bases and J dropped 8 bases, with 2 bases sitting between them. The CDR3 contains 11 residues. Germline V gene lookup returns CDR1 LGHDT and CDR2 YNNKEL (reference sequence). CDR3 DNA sequence: TGTGCCAGCAGCCAAGACGATGAGCAGTTCTTC. This sequence encodes CASSQDDEQFF.